The 17 T cell receptor beta chains presented below share a single source sample, sequenced in a study of blood T cell repertoires in COVID-19. Method: immunoSEQ multiplex PCR; TCRdb's copy keeps in-frame clones and lacks some. The repertoire includes 140,000 or so clones, about 80% of them detected once, and 8% sits in the top ten. The specimen sequenced was peripheral blood. The receptors stem from a human donor in a cohort sampled during active COVID-19.

The V call is TRBV11-3, the J call TRBJ2-6; 8 nucleotides line up with TRBD1. This CDR3 is 16 amino acids long. Looked up from germline, CDR1 is SGHNT and CDR2 is YENEEA. With 5 bases clipped from V and 4 bases from J, the junction kept 7 bases outside the gene matches. The CDR3 DNA reads TGTGCCAGCAGCCTAGGACAGGGTCAAGGGGCCAACGTCCTGACTTTC. It yields the protein CASSLGQGQGANVLTF.

This clone was picked up one time. The chain recombines TRBV3-1 (or the pseudogene TRBV3-2) with TRBJ2-1, with 13 nucleotides matching TRBD2. Per germline, CDR1 LGHDT and CDR2 YNNKEL (reference sequence). The CDR3 sequence is 17 residues long. Unmatched junction bases numbered 6, after V lost 4 bases and J lost 3 bases. CDR3: CASSRSRTSGGYNEQFF. The CDR3 DNA sequence: TGTGCCAGCAGCCGATCGAGGACTAGCGGGGGCTACAATGAGCAGTTCTTC.

V is TRBV9 and J is TRBJ1-2, with TRBD1 matching over 7 bases. The CDR3 length is 15 residues. CDR1 and CDR2 (germline): SGDLS, YYNGEE. J was trimmed by 7 bases and V by 0 bases; bases with no gene match: 9. This chain's CDR3 is CASSVEDRVGGGYTF. The DNA of the CDR3 is TGTGCCAGCAGCGTAGAAGACAGGGTAGGCGGTGGCTACACCTTC.

The chain recombines TRBV3-1 (or the pseudogene TRBV3-2) with TRBJ2-2, with 10 bases lining up with TRBD1. Trimming at V came to 6 bases and at J to 7 bases, leaving 11 bases not matched to a gene. Germline CDR1 is LGHDT and CDR2 is YNNKEL (reference sequence). The length of the CDR3 is 16 residues. CDR3 amino acids: CASSPRDRGPGGELFF. The DNA of the CDR3 is TGTGCCAGCAGTCCCCGGGACAGGGGTCCTGGCGGGGAGCTGTTTTTT.

The V gene is TRBV19, the J gene TRBJ1-2, with D possibly being TRBD1 (5 bases). The CDR3 spans 15 residues. The V gene's germline CDR1 is LNHDA and CDR2 SQIVND (reference sequence). V shed 4 bases and J shed 2 bases, with 14 bases lying between them. CDR3 in amino acids: CASSRSGTQNYGYTF. The DNA for the CDR3 is TGTGCCAGTAGTAGGTCCGGGACTCAGAACTATGGCTACACCTTC. Combining the CDR3 with reference TRBV19 and TRBJ1-2 gives the whole variable domain DGGITQSPKYLFRKEGQNVTLSCEQNLNHDAMYWYRQDPGQGLRLIYYSQIVNDFQKGDIAEGYSVSREKKESFPLTVTSAQKNPTAFYLCASSRSGTQNYGYTFGSGTRLTVV.

The chain has TRBV5-4 and TRBJ1-2; unclear D gene. V was trimmed by 0 bases and J by 8 bases, leaving 14 bases between them. Germline loops: CDR1 SGHNT, CDR2 YYREEE (reference sequence). The CDR3 spans 14 residues. This CDR3 is CASSLEYGGEGYTF. For the CDR3, the DNA is TGTGCCAGCAGCTTGGAATATGGCGGGGAGGGCTACACCTTC.

This clone occurred once. CDR3 DNA sequence: TGTGCCAGCAGCTCTACCCATGGTCAGGGGTATGGCTACACCTTC. Translated: CASSSTHGQGYGYTF. The chain carries TRBV4-2 and TRBJ1-2, with TRBD1 as a possible D gene (6 bases). The CDR3 extends over 15 amino acids. Germline CDR1 is LGHNA and CDR2 is YNFKEQ. Between the trimmed V and J ends, which lost 5 bases and 5 bases, there was a span of 18 bases.

The chain recombines TRBV2 with TRBJ1-6; TRBD1 agrees at 10 bases. Germline V gene sequence: CDR1 SNHLY, CDR2 FYNNEI. J gave up 9 bases and V 7 bases, and 6 bases lay outside the gene matches. CDR3 length: 14 amino acids. CDR3 sequence (DNA): TGTGCCAGCACGGGACAGGGGTTTGTTTCACCCCTCCACTTT. Translation gives CASTGQGFVSPLHF.

Only one count was recorded for this clone. The chain joins TRBV19 to TRBJ1-2, with TRBD1 as a possible D gene (5 bases). Germline V CDR1 and CDR2: LNHDA, SQIVND (reference sequence). This CDR3 has 14 amino acids. V dropped 9 bases and J dropped 4 bases, with 18 bases sitting between them. The chain's CDR3 is CASIEEGRGYGYTF. The CDR3 nucleotides read TGTGCCAGCATTGAGGAGGGTAGGGGCTATGGCTACACCTTC.

V is TRBV15 and J is TRBJ2-7; 7 nucleotides match TRBD1. Germline CDR1 and CDR2: LNHNV and YYDKDF (reference sequence). The CDR3 runs to 16 residues. J gave up 2 bases and V 0 bases, and 7 bases lay outside the gene matches. DNA for the CDR3: TGTGCCACCAGCAGAGATAGGGCCCAGGGGGCCTACGAGCAGTACTTC. Protein: CATSRDRAQGAYEQYF.

The chain couples TRBV5-8 to TRBJ2-2; D might be TRBD1 (5 bases). V shed 4 bases and J shed 6 bases, with 10 bases lying between them. The germline gives CDR1 SGHTS, CDR2 YDEGEE. The CDR3 spans 13 residues. DNA of the CDR3: TGTGCCAGCAGCATCCCAGGGTCCGGGGAGCTGTTTTTT. This gives the protein CASSIPGSGELFF.

This rearrangement joins TRBV5-4 to TRBJ2-1; 7 bases agree with TRBD2. V dropped 0 bases and J dropped 6; count of bases not matched to a gene: 9. Germline V gene data show CDR1 as SGHNT and CDR2 as YYREEE (reference sequence). This CDR3 has 16 residues. CDR3 nucleotide sequence: TGTGCCAGCAGCTTGGTGGGCGGGGGAGGTCTCAATGAGCAGTTCTTC. Residues: CASSLVGGGGLNEQFF.

The J gene is TRBJ2-7, the V gene TRBV6-5; 9 bases align to TRBD1. From germline, CDR1 is MNHEY and CDR2 SVGAGI. V dropped 4 bases and J dropped 4; count of bases not matched to a gene: 8. The CDR3 is made up of 15 amino acids. CDR3 loop: CASSSPGTGSYEQYF. Written as DNA, the CDR3 is TGTGCCAGCAGTTCGCCCGGGACAGGGTCTTACGAGCAGTACTTC.

The chain uses TRBV18 and TRBJ2-1; TRBD1 aligns across 9 bases. The V gene end was trimmed by 0 bases and the J gene end by 9 bases; junction bases not matched to a gene: 6. Per germline, CDR1 KGHSH and CDR2 LQKENI. This CDR3 is built from 15 residues. DNA of the CDR3: TGTGCCAGCTCACCACCGGGACAGGGCCTCAGTGAGCAGTTCTTC. Amino acids: CASSPPGQGLSEQFF. Supplemented by reference TRBV18 and TRBJ2-1, the full variable domain reads NAGVMQNPRHLVRRRGQEARLRCSPMKGHSHVYWYRQLPEEGLKFMVYLQKENIIDESGMPKERFSAEFPKEGPSILRIQQVVRGDSAAYFCASSPPGQGLSEQFFGPGTRLTVL.

V and J are TRBV11-3 and TRBJ2-3; tentative D call: TRBD1 (7 bases). The length of the CDR3 is 15 residues. Trimming cost V 5 bases and J 0 bases, with 12 bases left between them. The germline CDR1 and CDR2 sequences are SGHNT and YENEEA. The DNA for the CDR3 is TGTGCCAGCAGCGAACAGGGGACTAGCACAGATACGCAGTATTTT. This gives the protein CASSEQGTSTDTQYF.

This clone was detected only once. The chain employs TRBV29-1 and TRBJ2-5; 10 bases are a match to TRBD2. V shed 6 bases and J 0 bases; nucleotides not matched to a gene: 10. This CDR3 contains 16 residues. Germline loops: CDR1 SQVTM, CDR2 ANQGSEA. The CDR3 loop is CSVPGGSGGNQETQYF. CDR3 bases: TGCAGCGTCCCCGGGGGTAGCGGGGGGAACCAAGAGACCCAGTACTTC. Full variable domain (remainder filled in from reference TRBV29-1 and TRBJ2-5): SAVISQKPSRDICQRGTSLTIQCQVDSQVTMMFWYRQQPGQSLTLIATANQGSEATYESGFVIDKFPISRPNLTFSTLTVSNMSPEDSSIYLCSVPGGSGGNQETQYFGPGTRLLVL.

This chain connects TRBV28 to TRBJ1-6, with D possibly being TRBD1 (5 bases). The CDR3 runs 17 residues. Trimming stripped 2 bases from V and 5 bases from J, with 16 bases between. Germline V gene data show CDR1 as MDHEN and CDR2 as SYDVKM. The CDR3 nucleotides are TGTGCCAGCAGTTTACCCCCAGGGACTTTTAATAATTCACCCCTCCACTTT. Protein product: CASSLPPGTFNNSPLHF.